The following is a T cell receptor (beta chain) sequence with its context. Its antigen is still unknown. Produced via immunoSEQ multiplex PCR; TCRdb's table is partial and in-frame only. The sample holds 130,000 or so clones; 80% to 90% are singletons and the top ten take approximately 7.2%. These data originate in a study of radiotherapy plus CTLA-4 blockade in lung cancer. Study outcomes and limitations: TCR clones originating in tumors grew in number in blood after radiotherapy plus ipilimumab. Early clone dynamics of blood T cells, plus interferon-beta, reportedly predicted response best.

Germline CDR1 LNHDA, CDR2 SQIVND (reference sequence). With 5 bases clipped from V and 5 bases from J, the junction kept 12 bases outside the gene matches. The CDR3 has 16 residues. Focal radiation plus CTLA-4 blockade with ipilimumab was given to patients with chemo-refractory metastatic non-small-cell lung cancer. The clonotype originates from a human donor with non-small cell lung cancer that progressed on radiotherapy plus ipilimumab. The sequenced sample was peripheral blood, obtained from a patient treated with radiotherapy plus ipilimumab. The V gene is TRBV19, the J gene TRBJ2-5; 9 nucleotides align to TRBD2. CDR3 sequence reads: CASSSSPGLAWETQYF. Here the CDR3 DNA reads TGTGCCAGTAGTTCAAGCCCGGGACTAGCTTGGGAGACCCAGTACTTC.